Listed below are T cell receptor beta chains from one sample, sequenced in a study of blood T cell repertoires in COVID-19. Sequencing was performed with immunoSEQ multiplex PCR; in TCRdb, only in-frame clones are kept and a portion is missing. The data contain about 200,000 clones, roughly four fifths of them singletons. Specimen: PBMCs or T cells enriched from blood (not recorded which). All receptors derive from a man aged 40-49 years who had recovered from COVID-19. The CDR3 runs from the conserved cysteine through the conserved F or W. D genes are given only for firm matches. Some rows mark clone size as missing; the rest say once, few, many or name a class of expanded clone.

TRBV7-9	TRBD1	.	TRBJ1-1	TGTGCCAGCAGTTCTTTCGACAGGGATGGCACTGAAGCTTTCTTT	CASSSFDRDGTEAFF
TRBV7-6	TRBD1	.	TRBJ1-2	TGTGCCAGCAGCTTAGGAGGACAGGGAGACGGCTACACCTTC	CASSLGGQGDGYTF
TRBV10-3	.	.	TRBJ1-6	TGTGCCCCCCCGGGCAGGGAGGTGGATAATTCACCCCTCCACTTT	CAPPGREVDNSPLHF
TRBV19	.	.	TRBJ1-1	TGTGCCAGTAGGGAGAGGGCGCAAACCTGGAACACTGAAGCTTTCTTT	CASRERAQTWNTEAFF
TRBV6-5	.	.	TRBJ2-1	TGTGCCAGCAGGGTGGGAGGACCGCTCAATGAGCAGTTCTTC	CASRVGGPLNEQFF
TRBV15	.	.	TRBJ2-7	TGTGCCACCAGCAGCGCCGGGAGTTATAGTACGTACGAGCAGTACTTC	CATSSAGSYSTYEQYF
TRBV6-5	.	.	TRBJ1-2	TGTGCCAGCAGTTACTCGGACATGAACTATGGCTACACCTTC	CASSYSDMNYGYTF
TRBV2	TRBD1	.	TRBJ2-7	TGTGCCAGCAGTGGTGGACAGGGGGTTTTTATCGACGAGCAGTACTTC	CASSGGQGVFIDEQYF
TRBV3-1/TRBV3-2	.	.	TRBJ1-1	TGTGCCAGCAGCCAAGATCTAAAGCCCGACACTGAAGCTTTCTTT	CASSQDLKPDTEAFF
TRBV4-1	.	.	TRBJ1-6	TGCGCCAGCAGCCAGGGGCAGACACTAGCTAATTCACCCCTCCACTTT	CASSQGQTLANSPLHF
TRBV18	TRBD1	.	TRBJ2-2	TGTGCCAGCTCACCACCGACAGGGCAGGGCACCGGGGAGCTGTTTTTT	CASSPPTGQGTGELFF
TRBV12-3/TRBV12-4	TRBD1	.	TRBJ1-2	TGTGCCAGCAGGTTGACAGGGAACTATGGCTACACCTTC	CASRLTGNYGYTF
TRBV5-1	TRBD1	.	TRBJ2-7	TGCGCCAGCAGCTTGGGACAGGGGTCCGACGAGCAGTACTTC	CASSLGQGSDEQYF
TRBV9	TRBD2	.	TRBJ2-5	TGTGCCAGCAGCGTCGGCCCGGGGGGAGAGACCCAGTACTTC	CASSVGPGGETQYF
TRBV18	TRBD1	.	TRBJ1-2	TGTGCCAGCTCACCACCGGGACAGGGCTACACCTTC	CASSPPGQGYTF
TRBV28	TRBD1	once	TRBJ2-7	TGTGCCAGCAGGATAGGGACAGGGAGGACCTACGAGCAGTACTTC	CASRIGTGRTYEQYF
TRBV7-2	.	few	TRBJ1-4	TGTGCCAGCAGCTCCCGGGGGGGCGAAAAACTGTTTTTT	CASSSRGGEKLFF
TRBV5-7	.	.	TRBJ1-5	TGTGCCAGCAGCTGGCCGGTACTCGGGGACTTTAATCAGCCCCAGCATTTT	CASSWPVLGDFNQPQHF
TRBV7-9	.	.	TRBJ1-1	TGTGCCAGCAGCTTAGCCGGGAACACTGAAGCTTTCTTT	CASSLAGNTEAFF
TRBV2	TRBD2	.	TRBJ2-5	TGTGCCAGCAGTGAGGATTTAGCGGGGGGGCTAGAGACCCAGTACTTC	CASSEDLAGGLETQYF
TRBV19	.	.	TRBJ1-2	TGTGCCAGTAGACTACTCGACAGTATGAACTATGGCTACACCTTC	CASRLLDSMNYGYTF
TRBV27	TRBD1	.	TRBJ1-1	TGTGCCAGCAGAGATGGACAGGGTGGGAACACTGAAGCTTTCTTT	CASRDGQGGNTEAFF
TRBV28	.	.	TRBJ1-2	TGTGCCAGCAGTTCCGCTTCGACTTTCTACACCTTC	CASSSASTFYTF
TRBV6-5	TRBD1	.	TRBJ1-2	TGTGCCAGCAGTTCCAGGGGGCGCATCCACGGCTACACCTTC	CASSSRGRIHGYTF
TRBV14	.	.	TRBJ2-5	TGTGCCAGCAGCCAAGAGTATGAGACCCAGTACTTC	CASSQEYETQYF
TRBV10-3	.	.	TRBJ2-3	TGTGCCATCAGGCCGGGGTTAGGTAGCACAGATACGCAGTATTTT	CAIRPGLGSTDTQYF
TRBV5-6	.	.	TRBJ2-3	TGTGCCAGCAGCTTTTTAGGAGGATATGGCACAGATACGCAGTATTTT	CASSFLGGYGTDTQYF
TRBV20-1	TRBD1	.	TRBJ1-4	TGCAGTGCTACCGGGACAGGGGATTCTCTTTTT	CSATGTGDSLF
TRBV29-1	.	few	TRBJ2-7	TGCAGCGTTGAACACGGCTACGAGCAGTACTTC	CSVEHGYEQYF
TRBV6-5	TRBD1	few	TRBJ1-2	TGTGCCAGCACCCGCACCACAGGGGCAGATGGCTACACCTTC	CASTRTTGADGYTF
TRBV7-2	.	.	TRBJ2-2	TGTGCCAGCAGCTTAATTCCAGCGAACACCGGGGAGCTGTTTTTT	CASSLIPANTGELFF
TRBV14	TRBD1	.	TRBJ2-1	TGTGCCAGCAGCCAAGATAGCGCAGGGGGCCCGTTCTTC	CASSQDSAGGPFF
TRBV7-6	.	.	TRBJ2-7	TGTGCCAGCGGGAGAGGCGGATCCTACGAGCAGTACTTC	CASGRGGSYEQYF
TRBV6-1	.	once	TRBJ1-1	TGTGCCAGCAGTGAAATTATGGTGAGGGCTTTCTTT	CASSEIMVRAFF
TRBV7-2	TRBD1	.	TRBJ1-3	TGTGCCAGCAGCCCAGGGGGCTCTGGAAACACCATATATTTT	CASSPGGSGNTIYF
TRBV30	.	.	TRBJ1-6	TGTGCCTGGAGACCCAAAATTACAGTCACTTATGGTTCACCCCTCCACTTT	CAWRPKITVTYGSPLHF
TRBV29-1	.	.	TRBJ2-3	TGCAGCGTTACGACTTTGACCCAACCAGATACGCAGTATTTT	CSVTTLTQPDTQYF
TRBV21-1	.	.	TRBJ1-2	TGTGCCAGCAGTATGAAGGACAGGGTGATGGGGGACTATGGCTACACCTTC	CASSMKDRVMGDYGYTF
TRBV5-1	.	.	TRBJ1-1	TGCGCCAGCAGCGTAAAACAGGGGAACACTGAAGCTTTCTTT	CASSVKQGNTEAFF
TRBV6-5	.	.	TRBJ1-4	TGTGCCAGCAGTCAGTGGGCGGGGAATGAAAAACTGTTTTTT	CASSQWAGNEKLFF
TRBV28	TRBD1	few	TRBJ1-5	TGTGCCAGCAGCGCGACAGGGACGGGCAATCAGCCCCAGCATTTT	CASSATGTGNQPQHF
TRBV19	.	.	TRBJ1-1	TGTGCCAGTAGTATAGGGACAGCCACTGAAGCTTTCTTT	CASSIGTATEAFF
TRBV18	.	.	TRBJ1-3	TGTGCCAGCTCAGCGACAGCGAGGTGGAACACCATATATTTT	CASSATARWNTIYF
TRBV2	TRBD1	.	TRBJ1-4	TGTGCCAGCAGGGGACAGGGGGGCACTAATGAAAAACTGTTTTTT	CASRGQGGTNEKLFF
TRBV19	.	.	TRBJ1-1	TGTGCCAGTAGTCTCCGGACAGAAAGAAACACTGAAGCTTTCTTT	CASSLRTERNTEAFF
TRBV18	.	.	TRBJ2-2	TGTGCCAGCTCGAGGCAGGGTAACACCGGGGAGCTGTTTTTT	CASSRQGNTGELFF
TRBV19	TRBD2	.	TRBJ2-3	TGTGCCAGTAGTCGTCGGCCTAGCGGGGGAGATAGCACAGATACGCAGTATTTT	CASSRRPSGGDSTDTQYF
TRBV6-7	TRBD2	.	TRBJ2-5	TGTGCCAGCAGTTCCCTATCGGGGGGGCAAGAGACCCAGTACTTC	CASSSLSGGQETQYF
TRBV5-6	.	.	TRBJ1-1	TGTGCCAGCAGCTTGGCTGGGGAGGGGGTGAACACTGAAGCTTTCTTT	CASSLAGEGVNTEAFF
TRBV5-1	.	.	TRBJ1-6	TGCGCCAGCCAGACGGGGGACGCAAAAGGGTCACCCCTCCACTTT	CASQTGDAKGSPLHF
TRBV6-5	.	.	TRBJ2-4	TGTGCCAGCAGTCCGCAGGGAGGCAAAAACATTCAGTACTTC	CASSPQGGKNIQYF
TRBV6-5	TRBD1	.	TRBJ2-7	TGTGCCAGCAGTACTGGACAGGGAACGTACGAGCAGTACTTC	CASSTGQGTYEQYF